This T cell receptor (beta chain) came from a study of response to subunit inactivated influenza vaccine. As concerns this clonotype: One junction end does not reproduce the germline sequence, and a read error may be involved.

Germline CDR1 LGHDT, CDR2 YNNKEL (reference sequence). The CDR3 covers 17 residues. Using its own MiXCR run on the RT-PCR reads, TCRdb lists one record per CDR3 protein. The sample has a few hundred thousand distinct CDR3 sequences, about 7.2% seen once. The TCR originated in a man aged 45 to 75 who received an inactivated influenza vaccine. The input for sequencing was PBMCs from blood, taken around 25 months after vaccination. The chain uses TRBV3-1 and TRBJ2-1; 8 nucleotides align to TRBD1. The CDR3 spells CACSKQMTGASYNEQFF. The CDR3 nucleotides read TGTGCCTGCAGCAAACAGATGACAGGGGCTTCCTACAATGAGCAGTTCTTC.